Sequencing of this T cell receptor beta chain was carried out in a study of cytomegalovirus exposure and HLA in healthy donors. Findings and caveats of the study: As was reported, the HLA-A and HLA-B alleles of most subjects were accurately predicted from TCR beta sequences. According to a later analysis, donors in an Asian-associated ancestry cluster reportedly had fewer N-insertions than the roughly 670-donor mean. The majority of CMV-associated TCR beta chains were reported as apparently HLA-restricted in a later analysis.

Primers: 60 Vbeta forward and 13 Jbeta reverse. The method was immunoSEQ multiplex PCR; TCRdb's version includes in-frame clones alone and lacks a portion of them. The sample comprises fewer than 120,000 clones, more than 65% of which are singletons, and around 6.6% rests with the top ten. A remark on this clone: Its specificity is unknown.

There are 16 residues in the CDR3. Germline CDR1 MGHRA, CDR2 YSYEKL. Trimming took off 4 bases at V and 4 bases at J, with 18 bases between the two ends. Sequenced: PBMCs. The V call is TRBV4-1, the J call TRBJ2-3, with a tentative D call TRBD2 (6 bases). The sequence was collected from a man aged 25 to 40 in good health and CMV-seropositive. In DNA, the CDR3 is TGCGCCAGCAGCCGGAGGGGAACAGTCGGAGCAGATACGCAGTATTTT. It is translated as CASSRRGTVGADTQYF.